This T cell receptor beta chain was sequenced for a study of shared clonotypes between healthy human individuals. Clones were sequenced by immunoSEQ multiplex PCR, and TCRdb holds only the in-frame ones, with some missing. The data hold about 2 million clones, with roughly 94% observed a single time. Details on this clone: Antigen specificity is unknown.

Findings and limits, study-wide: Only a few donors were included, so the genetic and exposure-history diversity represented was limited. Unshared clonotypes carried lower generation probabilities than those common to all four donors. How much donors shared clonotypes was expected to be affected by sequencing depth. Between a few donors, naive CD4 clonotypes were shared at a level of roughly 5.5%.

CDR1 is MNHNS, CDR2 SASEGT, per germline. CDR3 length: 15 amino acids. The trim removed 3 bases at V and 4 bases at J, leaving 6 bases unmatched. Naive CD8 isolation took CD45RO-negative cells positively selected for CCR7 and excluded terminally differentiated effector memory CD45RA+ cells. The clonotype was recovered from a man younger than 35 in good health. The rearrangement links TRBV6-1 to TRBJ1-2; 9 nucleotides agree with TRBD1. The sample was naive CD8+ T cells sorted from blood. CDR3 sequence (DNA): TGTGCCAGCAGTGACCGGGACAGGGTTGGCTATGGCTACACCTTC. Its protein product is CASSDRDRVGYGYTF.